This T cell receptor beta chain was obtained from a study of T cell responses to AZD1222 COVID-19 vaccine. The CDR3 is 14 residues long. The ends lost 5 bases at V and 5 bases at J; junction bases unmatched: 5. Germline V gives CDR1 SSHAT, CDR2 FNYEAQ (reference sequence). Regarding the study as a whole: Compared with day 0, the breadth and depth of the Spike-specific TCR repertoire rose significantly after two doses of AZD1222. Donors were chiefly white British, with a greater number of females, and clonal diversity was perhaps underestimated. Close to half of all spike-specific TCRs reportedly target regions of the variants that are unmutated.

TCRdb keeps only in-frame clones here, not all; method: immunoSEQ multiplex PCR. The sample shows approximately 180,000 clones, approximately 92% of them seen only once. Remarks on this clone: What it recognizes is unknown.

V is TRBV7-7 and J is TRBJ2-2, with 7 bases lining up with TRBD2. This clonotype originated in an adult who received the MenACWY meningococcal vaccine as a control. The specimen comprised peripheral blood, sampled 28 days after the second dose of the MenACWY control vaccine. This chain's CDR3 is CASSQSGKTGELFF. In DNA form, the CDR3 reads TGTGCCAGCAGCCAGAGCGGGAAAACCGGGGAGCTGTTTTTT.